Following are 27 T cell receptor beta chains from one sample sequenced in a study of identical twins. TCRdb itself ran the 5' RACE reads through MiXCR, one entry per CDR3 protein. Of 300,000 or so distinct CDR3 sequences listed, roughly 10% were seen once; the top ten hold about 7.1%. In addition, the sample was reused for a study of yellow fever vaccine responses in identical twins.

The sequenced sample consisted of CD8+ T cells sorted from blood. These TCRs come from a woman between 18 and 29 years old in good health.

This clonotype was seen ten or more times. The chain employs TRBV6-6 and TRBJ2-1; D call uncertain. Germline V lookup: CDR1 MNHNY, CDR2 SVGAGI (reference sequence). V dropped 10 bases and J dropped 6 bases, with 13 bases sitting between them. The CDR3 runs to 12 residues. CDR3 sequence: CATIHSPNEQFF. The CDR3 coding sequence is TGTGCCACCATACACTCCCCCAATGAGCAGTTCTTC.

The chain uses TRBV4-1 and TRBJ2-7; D remains ambiguous. The germline V and J ends were trimmed by 0 bases and 3 bases, with 9 bases remaining between them. Germline V gives CDR1 MGHRA, CDR2 YSYEKL. This CDR3 has 14 residues. The CDR3 sequence: CASSQDSEIYEQYF. The CDR3 DNA reads as TGCGCCAGCAGCCAAGATTCCGAGATCTACGAGCAGTACTTC.

In its sample, this clonotype was seen many times. J is TRBJ2-3 and V is TRBV12-5, with D maybe TRBD2 (5 bases). Germline assignment: CDR1 LGHNT and CDR2 FRNRAP. The CDR3 runs 14 residues. Trimming took off 5 bases at V and 6 bases at J, with 15 bases between the two ends. The CDR3 DNA is TGTGCTAGTGGTCTTGCGGAGAGGGTGGATACGCAGTATTTT. It translates to CASGLAERVDTQYF.

This clonotype has only a few counts. The chain carries TRBV27 and TRBJ2-5; D call uncertain. The CDR3 contains 12 residues. Trimming removed 0 bases from V and 3 bases from J, with 2 bases in between. Germline V gene sequence: CDR1 MNHEY, CDR2 SMNVEV (reference sequence). The CDR3 loop is CASSLSKETQYF. The CDR3 coding sequence is TGTGCCAGCAGTTTATCGAAAGAGACCCAGTACTTC.

This clonotype was observed a few times. The chain couples TRBV27 to TRBJ2-3; TRBD2 aligns across 9 bases. The CDR3 totals 19 residues. V lost 2 bases, J lost 2 bases, and 14 bases stayed unmatched. Germline loops: CDR1 MNHEY, CDR2 SMNVEV (reference sequence). This chain's CDR3 is CASSLPSGDLSIPTDTQYF. In nucleotides, the CDR3 is TGTGCCAGCAGTTTACCTAGCGGGGACCTGTCAATTCCCACAGATACGCAGTATTTT.

There are a few counts of this clonotype. This CDR3 reads CASSVARSPTANTEAFF. CDR3 nucleotide sequence: TGTGCCAGCAGCGTAGCTAGATCCCCGACAGCGAACACTGAAGCTTTCTTT. The chain is built from TRBV9 and TRBJ1-1; TRBD1 might be the D (5 bases). This CDR3 comprises 17 residues. The V gene's germline CDR1 is SGDLS and CDR2 YYNGEE. V lost 0 bases, J lost 1 base, and 16 bases lay in between.

This clonotype was counted at least ten times. The chain combines TRBV5-6 with TRBJ2-1; the D gene could be TRBD1 or TRBD2 (5 bases each). This CDR3 comprises 13 residues. With 4 bases removed from V and 9 bases from J, the gap between germline ends came to 14 bases. Germline loops: CDR1 SGHDT, CDR2 YYEEEE. The CDR3 nucleotides read TGTGCCAGCAGCCGGCTCAGGGACGGTGAGCAGTTCTTC. Amino acid sequence: CASSRLRDGEQFF.

Many counts were recorded for this clonotype. The V call is TRBV10-3, the J call TRBJ2-5, with 10 bases fitting TRBD2. This CDR3 region has 13 residues. V gave up 8 bases and J gave up 3 bases; unmatched junction bases: 3. The germline V gene encodes CDR1 ENHRY and CDR2 SYGVKD. The CDR3 bases are TGTGCCATCGGTCTAGCGGGGGAAGAGACCCAGTACTTC. Translating gives CAIGLAGEETQYF.

This clonotype was observed a few times. The chain employs TRBV7-6 and TRBJ2-7; 8 bases align to TRBD1. Trimming took 4 bases from V and 0 from J; bases not matched to a gene: 5. Germline assignment: CDR1 SGHVS and CDR2 FNYEAQ. This CDR3 spans 15 amino acids. The CDR3 DNA reads as TGTGCCAGCAGCTCTGGACAGGGCAGCTCCTACGAGCAGTACTTC. It translates to CASSSGQGSSYEQYF.

This clonotype came up many times. V is TRBV7-9 and J is TRBJ1-3, with D possibly matching TRBD1 (5 bases). This CDR3 is built from 15 residues. Trimming removed 4 bases from V and 4 bases from J, with 14 bases in between. CDR1 is SEHNR and CDR2 is FQNEAQ in the germline V gene (reference sequence). The CDR3 region is CASSSARDPGNTIYF. The CDR3 nucleotides are TGTGCCAGCAGCTCCGCCCGGGACCCCGGAAACACCATATATTTT.

This clonotype has only a few counts. This chain uses TRBV29-1 with TRBJ2-3; maybe TRBD2 (5 bases). The ends were cut back, 2 bases at V and 3 bases at J, with 15 bases in the middle. The CDR3 is 15 amino acids. The germline gives CDR1 SQVTM, CDR2 ANQGSEA. CDR3 nucleotides: TGCAGCGTTGAAACGACTACTCCCCGAACAGATACGCAGTATTTT. As protein: CSVETTTPRTDTQYF.

The J gene is TRBJ2-2, the V gene TRBV15, with 9 nucleotides matching TRBD1. Per the germline V gene, CDR1 is LNHNV and CDR2 is YYDKDF (reference sequence). The CDR3 totals 19 residues. V gave up 1 base and J gave up 1 base; unmatched junction bases: 10. The chain's CDR3 is CATSRVKRSGQGNTGELFF. Written as DNA, the CDR3 is TGTGCCACCAGCAGAGTAAAGAGGTCGGGACAGGGGAACACCGGGGAGCTGTTTTTT.

This clonotype was counted at least ten times. J is TRBJ2-1 and V is TRBV12-3 or TRBV12-4, with 7 bases that match TRBD2. The CDR3 spans 17 residues. J gave up 2 bases and V 2 bases, and 9 bases lay outside the gene matches. CDR3 nucleotides: TGTGCCAGCAGTTTAACCTCTAGCGGCCAAACCTACAATGAGCAGTTCTTC. This encodes CASSLTSSGQTYNEQFF.

The chain combines TRBV4-1 with TRBJ2-7; 8 bases agree with TRBD1. Germline V lookup: CDR1 MGHRA, CDR2 YSYEKL. The CDR3 runs to 15 residues. V lost 3 bases and J lost 3; bases outside the gene matches: 7. As DNA, the CDR3 is TGCGCCAGCAGCCAGTTGACAGGGGAACTCTACGAGCAGTACTTC. This translates into CASSQLTGELYEQYF.

This clonotype appeared many times. This chain uses TRBV29-1 with TRBJ2-7, with 8 bases aligning to TRBD1. The CDR3 length is 14 residues. Trimming at V came to 8 bases and at J to 2 bases, leaving 11 bases not matched to a gene. Germline V gene sequence: CDR1 SQVTM, CDR2 ANQGSEA. CDR3 loop: CSLTPGTGTYEQYF. Here the CDR3 DNA reads TGCAGCCTCACTCCCGGGACAGGAACCTACGAGCAGTACTTC.

The chain recombines TRBV10-3 with TRBJ2-5, with a possible D match to TRBD1 (6 bases). V was pared by 3 bases and J by 2 bases, with 10 bases between. CDR3 length: 14 amino acids. Germline V gene data show CDR1 as ENHRY and CDR2 as SYGVKD. DNA of the CDR3: TGTGCCATCAGTGAAGCCGGGACACAAGAGACCCAGTACTTC. Translation: CAISEAGTQETQYF.

This clonotype was detected many times. The chain couples TRBV5-5 to TRBJ1-2, with D possibly matching TRBD1 (6 bases). Trimming took 4 bases from V and 4 from J, leaving 17 bases between them. The CDR3 spans 15 residues. Germline V gene lookup returns CDR1 SGHKS and CDR2 YYEKEE (reference sequence). The CDR3 nucleotides read TGTGCCAGCAGCCCAACATCTACAGGGTCCTATGGCTACACCTTC. Translated, it gives CASSPTSTGSYGYTF.

This clonotype was counted ten times or more. This chain links TRBV2 with TRBJ2-1, with no clear D. Trimming stripped 0 bases from V and 8 bases from J, with 14 bases between. Germline values: CDR1 SNHLY, CDR2 FYNNEI. CDR3 length: 15 amino acids. The CDR3 loop reads CASSEAVLGFDEQFF. For the CDR3, the DNA is TGTGCCAGCAGTGAAGCAGTGTTAGGTTTCGATGAGCAGTTCTTC.

The sample holds many counts of this clonotype. The chain employs TRBV12-3 or TRBV12-4 and TRBJ2-2; D gene ambiguous. The CDR3 sequence is 13 residues long. V was cut by 5 bases and J by 6 bases, with 10 bases left in between. The DNA for the CDR3 is TGTGCCAGCAGTGTCTCAAAGTCCGGGGAGCTGTTTTTT. This encodes CASSVSKSGELFF.

The genes are TRBV11-3 and TRBJ2-1, with TRBD1 matching 10 bases. This CDR3 comprises 13 residues. Germline V gene lookup returns CDR1 SGHNT and CDR2 YENEEA. V shed 5 bases and J 7 bases; nucleotides not matched to a gene: 2. CDR3 in DNA: TGTGCCAGCAGCCGGACAGGGGGGAATGAGCAGTTCTTC. Translating gives CASSRTGGNEQFF. The variable domain in full, completed from reference TRBV11-3 and TRBJ2-1, reads EAGVVQSPRYKIIEKKQPVAFWCNPISGHNTLYWYLQNLGQGPELLIRYENEEAVDDSQLPKDRFSAERLKGVDSTLKIQPAELGDSAVYLCASSRTGGNEQFFGPGTRLTVL.

The V and J genes are TRBV20-1 and TRBJ2-4; TRBD2 is a possible D gene (6 bases). Germline V gene data show CDR1 as DFQATT and CDR2 as SNEGSKA (reference sequence). Trimming took 5 bases from V and 0 from J, leaving 14 bases between them. There are 15 residues in the CDR3. CDR3 sequence (DNA): TGCAGTGCTCGCGGGGAGGAGTTAGCCAAAAACATTCAGTACTTC. This encodes CSARGEELAKNIQYF.

Many counts were recorded for this clonotype. This rearrangement joins TRBV28 to TRBJ2-1; D remains unclear. This CDR3 region has 13 residues. V was cut by 6 bases and J by 9 bases, with 15 bases left in between. Germline CDR1 is MDHEN and CDR2 is SYDVKM. CDR3 amino acids: CASRLVGWGEQFF. The CDR3 nucleotides read TGTGCCAGCAGATTAGTCGGTTGGGGTGAGCAGTTCTTC. Complete variable domain (other parts from reference TRBV28 and TRBJ2-1): DVKVTQSSRYLVKRTGEKVFLECVQDMDHENMFWYRQDPGLGLRLIYFSYDVKMKEKGDIPEGYSVSREKKERFSLILESASTNQTSMYLCASRLVGWGEQFFGPGTRLTVL.

This clonotype was seen ten or more times. The CDR3, as DNA: TGTGCCAGCAGCTCCGGGACTAGCCCTCTGAATGAGCAGTTCTTC. Its protein product is CASSSGTSPLNEQFF. The gene calls are TRBV11-2 and TRBJ2-1; 9 bases are a match to TRBD2. The ends lost 4 bases at V and 7 bases at J; junction bases unmatched: 8. CDR1 and CDR2 from the germline V gene are SGHAT and FQNNGV. CDR3 length equals 15 residues. Filled out from reference TRBV11-2 and TRBJ2-1, the complete variable domain reads EAGVAQSPRYKIIEKRQSVAFWCNPISGHATLYWYQQILGQGPKLLIQFQNNGVVDDSQLPKDRFSAERLKGVDSTLKIQPAKLEDSAVYLCASSSGTSPLNEQFFGPGTRLTVL.

The sample holds many counts of this clonotype. The chain carries TRBV12-3 or TRBV12-4 and TRBJ1-2, with 7 positions matching TRBD1. This CDR3 contains 16 residues. V gave up 7 bases and J gave up 1 base; unmatched junction bases: 12. CDR3 nucleotide sequence: TGTGCCAGCATCAATACCCGGGACAGTGATAACTATGGCTACACCTTC. Translated: CASINTRDSDNYGYTF.

V and J are TRBV12-3 or TRBV12-4 and TRBJ2-1, with D maybe TRBD1 (5 bases). Trimming shortened V by 2 bases and J by 8 bases, and 16 bases separated the two germline ends. CDR3 length: 15 amino acids. CDR3 in DNA: TGTGCCAGCAGTTTATTGGGGCTGTCGGGCGATGAGCAGTTCTTC. This gives the protein CASSLLGLSGDEQFF.

Ten or more counts support this clonotype. The rearrangement uses TRBV7-8 and TRBJ2-2; 11 bases match TRBD2. In germline, CDR1 is SGHVS, CDR2 FQNEAQ. The trim removed 2 bases at V and 4 bases at J, leaving 15 bases unmatched. The CDR3 loop spans 20 amino acids. CDR3 sequence: CASSLRDTLAGGMGTGELFF. Written as DNA, the CDR3 is TGTGCCAGCAGCTTAAGAGATACCCTAGCGGGAGGCATGGGCACCGGGGAGCTGTTTTTT.

V is TRBV7-9 and J is TRBJ2-5, with D perhaps TRBD2 (6 bases). CDR1 and CDR2 (germline): SEHNR, FQNEAQ (reference sequence). There are 12 residues in the CDR3. The CDR3 DNA is TGTGCAGGCATGGGGGGTGGAGAGACCCAGTACTTC. Translating it yields CAGMGGGETQYF.